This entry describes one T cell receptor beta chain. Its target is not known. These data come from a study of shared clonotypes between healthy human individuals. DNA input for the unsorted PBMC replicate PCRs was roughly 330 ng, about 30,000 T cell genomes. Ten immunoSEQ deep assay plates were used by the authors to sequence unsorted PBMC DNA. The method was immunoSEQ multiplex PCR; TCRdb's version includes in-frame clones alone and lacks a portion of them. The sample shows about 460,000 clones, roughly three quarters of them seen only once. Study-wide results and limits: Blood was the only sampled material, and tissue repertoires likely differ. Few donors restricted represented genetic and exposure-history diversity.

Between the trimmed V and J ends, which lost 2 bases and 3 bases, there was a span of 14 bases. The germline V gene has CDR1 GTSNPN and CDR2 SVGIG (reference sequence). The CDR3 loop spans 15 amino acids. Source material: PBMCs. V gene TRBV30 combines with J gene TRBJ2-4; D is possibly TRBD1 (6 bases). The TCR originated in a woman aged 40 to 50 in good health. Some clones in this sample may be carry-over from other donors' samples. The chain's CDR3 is CAWSSPGAGKNIQYF. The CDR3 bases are TGTGCCTGGAGTTCCCCAGGGGCCGGCAAAAACATTCAGTACTTC.